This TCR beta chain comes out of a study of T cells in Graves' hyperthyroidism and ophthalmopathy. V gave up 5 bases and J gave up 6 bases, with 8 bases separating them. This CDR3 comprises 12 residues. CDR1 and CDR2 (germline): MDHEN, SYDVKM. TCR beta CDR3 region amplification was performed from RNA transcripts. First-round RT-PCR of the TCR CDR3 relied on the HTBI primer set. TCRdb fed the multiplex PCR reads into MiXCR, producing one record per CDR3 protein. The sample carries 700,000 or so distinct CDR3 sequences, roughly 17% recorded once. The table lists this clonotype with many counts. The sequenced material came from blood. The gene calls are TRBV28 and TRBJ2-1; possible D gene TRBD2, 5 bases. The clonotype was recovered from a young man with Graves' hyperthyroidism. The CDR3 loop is CASSIAFNEQFF. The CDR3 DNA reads TGTGCCAGCAGTATAGCGTTCAATGAGCAGTTCTTC.